This T cell receptor (beta chain) was retrieved from a study of cytomegalovirus exposure and HLA in healthy donors. Study context: The Caucasian-associated ancestry cluster held 65% to 90% of under 450 genotyped donors.

Points on this clone: Its antigen is not identified.

PCR primers comprised 60 Vbeta and 13 Jbeta primers. Produced via immunoSEQ multiplex PCR; TCRdb's table is partial and in-frame only. Of about 160,000 clones in the sample, 70% to 80% were seen once. Study observations and caveats: Within an earlier analysis, most TCR beta V segments proved productive either about 90% or about 30% of the time.

The CDR3 totals 15 residues. The V gene's germline CDR1 is LNHDA and CDR2 SQIVND (reference sequence). The sequence was obtained from a man aged 30-40 years in good health and CMV-seropositive. The V call is TRBV19, the J call TRBJ2-5; D possibly corresponds to TRBD1 (7 bases). The material sequenced was PBMCs. CDR3 in amino acids: CVLKGGQSGGETQYF. The CDR3 DNA reads as TGTGTCCTAAAGGGGGGACAGTCAGGTGGGGAGACCCAGTACTTC.